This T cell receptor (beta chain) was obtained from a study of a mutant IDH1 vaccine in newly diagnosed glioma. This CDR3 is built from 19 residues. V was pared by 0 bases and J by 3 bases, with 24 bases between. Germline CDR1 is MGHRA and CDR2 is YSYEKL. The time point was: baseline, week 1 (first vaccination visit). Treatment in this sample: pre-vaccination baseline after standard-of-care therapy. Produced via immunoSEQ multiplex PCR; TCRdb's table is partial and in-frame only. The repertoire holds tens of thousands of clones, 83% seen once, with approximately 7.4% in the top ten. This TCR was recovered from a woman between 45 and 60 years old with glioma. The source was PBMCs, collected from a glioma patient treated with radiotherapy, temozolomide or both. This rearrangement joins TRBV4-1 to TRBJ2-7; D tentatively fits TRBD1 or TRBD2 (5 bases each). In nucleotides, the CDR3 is TGCGCCAGCAGCCAAGATATCAGTGAGGGGCGCTGGCAAAGCTACGAGCAGTACTTC. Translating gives CASSQDISEGRWQSYEQYF.